The 22 T cell receptor beta chains below were found in one sample sequenced in a study of T cells in Graves' hyperthyroidism and ophthalmopathy. Authors of the study amplified TCR beta CDR3 regions from RNA transcripts. TCR CDR3 underwent first-round RT-PCR with the HTBI primer set. Using its own MiXCR run on the multiplex PCR reads, TCRdb lists one record per CDR3 protein. The profile covers over 450,000 distinct CDR3 sequences, with approximately 15% appearing a single time and about 17% taken by the ten largest. Sequenced input: blood. The receptors derive from a woman aged 18-29 years with Graves' hyperthyroidism.

This clonotype was detected ten times or more. The chain carries TRBV11-2 and TRBJ2-5; TRBD2 aligns across 7 bases. Looked up from germline, CDR1 is SGHAT and CDR2 is FQNNGV. The CDR3 totals 16 residues. Trimming cost V 11 bases and J 0 bases; bases outside gene matches: 15. The DNA of the CDR3 is TGTGCCGCCGGCTCGGGGATGGGGGGGTACCAAGAGACCCAGTACTTC. The encoded protein is CAAGSGMGGYQETQYF.

This clonotype occurred many times. The chain is built from TRBV5-5 and TRBJ2-3; 7 positions agree with TRBD1. This CDR3 contains 15 residues. V shed 4 bases, J shed 0 bases, and the junction held 5 bases outside the gene matches. CDR1 is SGHKS, CDR2 YYEKEE, per germline (reference sequence). In nucleotides, the CDR3 is TGTGCCAGCAGCGGGGGACAGTCTAGCACAGATACGCAGTATTTT. It yields the protein CASSGGQSSTDTQYF. The variable domain in full, completed from reference TRBV5-5 and TRBJ2-3, reads DAGVTQSPTHLIKTRGQQVTLRCSPISGHKSVSWYQQVLGQGPQFIFQYYEKEERGRGNFPDRFSARQFPNYSSELNVNALLLGDSALYLCASSGGQSSTDTQYFGPGTRLTVL.

This clonotype was found many times. The J gene is TRBJ1-5, the V gene TRBV27; 7 nucleotides align to TRBD1. Trimming cost V 5 bases and J 7 bases; bases outside gene matches: 5. The CDR3 totals 13 residues. Germline lookup yields CDR1 MNHEY and CDR2 SMNVEV (reference sequence). The CDR3 nucleotides read TGTGCCAGCAGTCCAGGGACAGCCCAGCCCCAGCATTTT. This encodes CASSPGTAQPQHF.

CDR3 loop: CSARSGSTDTQYF. The CDR3 coding sequence is TGCAGTGCTAGGTCCGGCAGCACAGATACGCAGTATTTT. The chain combines TRBV20-1 with TRBJ2-3, with unresolved D. In germline, CDR1 is DFQATT, CDR2 SNEGSKA (reference sequence). The CDR3 spans 13 residues. V gave up 3 bases and J gave up 0 bases, with 7 bases separating them.

This clonotype was seen ten or more times. The chain couples TRBV24-1 to TRBJ2-1, with 9 bases lining up with TRBD1. CDR1 KGHDR and CDR2 SFDVKD come from the germline V gene. This CDR3 region has 16 residues. Trimming at V came to 4 bases and at J to 7 bases, leaving 10 bases not matched to a gene. Written as DNA, the CDR3 is TGTGCCACCAGTGACTTTGACAGGGGGGGTAGAAATGAGCAGTTCTTC. It yields the protein CATSDFDRGGRNEQFF.

The chain employs TRBV7-9 and TRBJ2-1; 8 bases are shared with TRBD1. The J segment lost 3 bases and the V segment lost 1 base, leaving 5 bases of the junction unmatched. The V gene's germline CDR1 is SEHNR and CDR2 FQNEAQ (reference sequence). The CDR3 consists of 16 residues. In DNA, the CDR3 is TGTGCCAGCAGCTTAGTGGCGGACAGGGTCTACAATGAGCAGTTCTTC. It translates to CASSLVADRVYNEQFF.

This clonotype was counted at least ten times. This chain uses TRBV12-5 with TRBJ2-1, with unresolved D. The V gene's germline CDR1 is LGHNT and CDR2 FRNRAP. Trimming cost V 1 base and J 3 bases, with 7 bases left between them. The CDR3 length is 14 residues. The CDR3 DNA sequence: TGTGCTAGTGGTTTGGGGCAGCACTACAATGAGCAGTTCTTC. Amino acids: CASGLGQHYNEQFF. The complete variable domain, with remaining parts taken from reference TRBV12-5 and TRBJ2-1, reads DARVTQTPRHKVTEMGQEVTMRCQPILGHNTVFWYRQTMMQGLELLAYFRNRAPLDDSGMPKDRFSAEMPDATLATLKIQPSEPRDSAVYFCASGLGQHYNEQFFGPGTRLTVL.

This clonotype has ten or more counts. The CDR3 here is CAWSVDRGRDTGELFF. The CDR3 region has the DNA TGTGCCTGGAGTGTGGACAGGGGGCGGGACACCGGGGAGCTGTTTTTT. The V gene is TRBV30, the J gene TRBJ2-2; 11 positions match TRBD1. V lost 0 bases and J lost 3; bases outside the gene matches: 3. This CDR3 spans 16 amino acids. From germline, CDR1 is GTSNPN and CDR2 SVGIG (reference sequence).

This clonotype has more than one count but fewer than ten. The V call is TRBV19, the J call TRBJ2-3; D call uncertain. Looked up from germline, CDR1 is LNHDA and CDR2 is SQIVND (reference sequence). V was cut by 0 bases and J by 6 bases, with 13 bases left in between. CDR3 length: 15 residues. This chain's CDR3 is CASSIETVGGDTQYF. The CDR3 nucleotides are TGTGCCAGTAGTATAGAGACGGTAGGCGGCGATACGCAGTATTTT.

This clonotype appeared many times. This chain uses TRBV2 with TRBJ2-6; D is uncertain. Germline lookup yields CDR1 SNHLY and CDR2 FYNNEI. V lost 6 bases to trimming and J lost 0 bases, with 12 bases between them. This CDR3 spans 16 amino acids. The chain's CDR3 is CASRAGPISGANVLTF. CDR3 sequence (DNA): TGTGCCAGCAGGGCCGGACCGATCTCTGGGGCCAACGTCCTGACTTTC.

The gene calls are TRBV12-3 or TRBV12-4 and TRBJ2-4, with TRBD1 as a possible D gene (5 bases). This CDR3 has 14 residues. Trimming stripped 8 bases from V and 4 bases from J, with 15 bases between. The CDR3 sequence is CASHEDTAKNIQYF. The CDR3 DNA reads TGTGCCAGCCACGAGGACACAGCGAAAAACATTCAGTACTTC.

This clonotype was counted many times. The chain uses TRBV12-3 or TRBV12-4 and TRBJ2-1; D not certain. This CDR3 is built from 11 residues. V lost 2 bases, J lost 8 bases, and 4 bases lay in between. In DNA, the CDR3 is TGTGCCAGCAGTTTACGGGATGAGCAGTTCTTC. The encoded protein is CASSLRDEQFF.

This clonotype was observed many times. The chain employs TRBV12-3 or TRBV12-4 and TRBJ1-6, with D possibly matching TRBD1 (5 bases). This CDR3 contains 15 residues. Trimming left V 4 bases short and J 4 bases short, with 11 bases between. The CDR3 sequence is CASSSPRDYNSPLHF. CDR3 coding DNA: TGTGCCAGCAGTTCCCCCAGGGATTATAATTCACCCCTCCACTTT.

This clonotype occurred once. J is TRBJ2-4 and V is TRBV12-3 or TRBV12-4; D is ambiguous. With 5 bases removed from V and 9 bases from J, the gap between germline ends came to 8 bases. The CDR3 length is 11 residues. In DNA form, the CDR3 reads TGTGCCAGCAGTGGGATCGGCATTCAGTACTTC. This encodes CASSGIGIQYF.

The chain is built from TRBV15 and TRBJ2-2; 12 nucleotides agree with TRBD2. This CDR3 comprises 21 residues. CDR1 and CDR2 from the germline V gene are LNHNV and YYDKDF (reference sequence). V was clipped by 3 bases and J by 7 bases; unmatched bases: 21. This CDR3 reads CATSRSTGQTRTSGTGGELFF. In DNA form, the CDR3 reads TGTGCCACCAGCAGGTCTACCGGACAGACTAGGACTAGCGGGACTGGCGGGGAGCTGTTTTTT. Full variable domain (missing parts from reference TRBV15 and TRBJ2-2): DAMVIQNPRYQVTQFGKPVTLSCSQTLNHNVMYWYQQKSSQAPKLLFHYYDKDFNNEADTPDNFQSRRPNTSFCFLDIRSPGLGDTAMYLCATSRSTGQTRTSGTGGELFFGEGSRLTVL.

There are many counts of this clonotype. This chain uses TRBV2 with TRBJ1-3; TRBD1 matches at 8 bases. The CDR3 totals 12 residues. CDR1 SNHLY and CDR2 FYNNEI come from the germline V gene. The V segment lost 10 bases and the J segment 2 bases; nucleotides outside the gene matches: 1. The CDR3 region has the DNA TGTGCCACGGGACAGGCTGGAAACACCATATATTTT. It specifies CATGQAGNTIYF. Drawing the rest from reference TRBV2 and TRBJ1-3, the complete variable domain is EPEVTQTPSHQVTQMGQEVILRCVPISNHLYFYWYRQILGQKVEFLVSFYNNEISEKSEIFDDQFSVERPDGSNFTLKIRSTKLEDSAMYFCATGQAGNTIYFGEGSWLTVV.

This clonotype was observed many times. The gene calls are TRBV5-1 and TRBJ1-1; D unresolved. Per the germline V gene, CDR1 is SGHRS and CDR2 is YFSETQ. The CDR3 loop spans 13 amino acids. The V and J ends lost 7 bases and 1 base respectively, with 11 bases between them. CDR3 in DNA: TGCGCCAGCCAGAGCACGCAGAACACTGAAGCTTTCTTT. As protein: CASQSTQNTEAFF.

This clonotype was observed many times. This sequence joins TRBV20-1 and TRBJ2-2, with 7 positions matching TRBD2. Germline V gene data show CDR1 as DFQATT and CDR2 as SNEGSKA (reference sequence). Trimming took 3 bases from V and 2 from J; bases not matched to a gene: 6. The CDR3 covers 15 residues. DNA of the CDR3: TGCAGTGCTAGTATTGCTAGCGGCAACACCGGGGAGCTGTTTTTT. This sequence encodes CSASIASGNTGELFF.

This clonotype appeared many times. The chain has TRBV3-1 and TRBJ2-1, with D perhaps TRBD1 or TRBD2 (5 bases each). Germline assignment: CDR1 LGHDT and CDR2 YNNKEL (reference sequence). Trimming shortened V by 1 base and J by 10 bases, and 5 bases separated the two germline ends. CDR3 size: 11 residues. CDR3 sequence reads: CASSQGGEQFF. CDR3 bases: TGTGCCAGCAGCCAAGGGGGGGAGCAGTTCTTC.

At least ten counts were recorded for this clonotype. CDR3 sequence (DNA): TGTGCCAGCGGGACAGACCTTTCCTACGAGCAGTACTTC. Protein: CASGTDLSYEQYF. The chain combines TRBV2 with TRBJ2-7; TRBD1 matches at 7 bases. This CDR3 contains 13 residues. V trimming: 8 bases; J trimming: 1 base; junction bases outside the gene matches: 5. Germline assignment: CDR1 SNHLY and CDR2 FYNNEI.

This clonotype was picked up many times. The V and J genes are TRBV30 and TRBJ2-1; D assignment may be TRBD1 or TRBD2 (5 bases each). Trimming pared 3 bases from V and 10 bases from J, leaving 13 bases between. Germline V CDR1 and CDR2: GTSNPN, SVGIG (reference sequence). The CDR3 extends over 12 amino acids. CDR3 DNA: TGTGCCTGGAGGAGGGCAGGGAACGAGCAGTTCTTC. This encodes CAWRRAGNEQFF.

This clonotype was observed a few times. The chain recombines TRBV19 with TRBJ2-5; 11 bases agree with TRBD2. The V segment lost 0 bases and the J segment 2 bases; nucleotides outside the gene matches: 2. The CDR3 has 16 residues. Germline assignment: CDR1 LNHDA and CDR2 SQIVND (reference sequence). The chain's CDR3 is CASSIDTSGGQETQYF. The CDR3 DNA follows: TGTGCCAGTAGTATAGATACTAGCGGGGGACAAGAGACCCAGTACTTC.